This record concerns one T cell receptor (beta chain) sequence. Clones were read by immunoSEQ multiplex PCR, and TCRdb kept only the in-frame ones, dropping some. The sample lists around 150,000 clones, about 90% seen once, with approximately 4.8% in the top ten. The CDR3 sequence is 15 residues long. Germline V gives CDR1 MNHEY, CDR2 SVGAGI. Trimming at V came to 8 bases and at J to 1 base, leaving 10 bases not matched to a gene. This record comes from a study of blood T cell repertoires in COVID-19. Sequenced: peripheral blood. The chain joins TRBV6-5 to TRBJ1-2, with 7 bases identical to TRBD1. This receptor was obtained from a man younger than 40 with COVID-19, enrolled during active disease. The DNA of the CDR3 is TGTGCCAGCCGCAACCGGGACAGCCTTAACTATGGCTACACCTTC. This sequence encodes CASRNRDSLNYGYTF.